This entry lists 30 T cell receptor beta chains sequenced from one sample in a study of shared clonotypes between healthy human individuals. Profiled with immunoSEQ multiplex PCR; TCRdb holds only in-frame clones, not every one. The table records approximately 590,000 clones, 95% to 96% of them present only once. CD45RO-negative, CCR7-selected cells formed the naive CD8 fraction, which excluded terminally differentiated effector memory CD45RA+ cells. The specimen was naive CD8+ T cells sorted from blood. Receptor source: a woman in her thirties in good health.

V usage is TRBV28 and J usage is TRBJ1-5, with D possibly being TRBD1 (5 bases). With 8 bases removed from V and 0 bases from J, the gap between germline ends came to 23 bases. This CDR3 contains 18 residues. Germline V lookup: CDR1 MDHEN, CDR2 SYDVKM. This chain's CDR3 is CASGKVGTRVYSNQPQHF. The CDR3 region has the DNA TGTGCCAGCGGAAAGGTGGGGACTAGGGTCTATAGCAATCAGCCCCAGCATTTT.

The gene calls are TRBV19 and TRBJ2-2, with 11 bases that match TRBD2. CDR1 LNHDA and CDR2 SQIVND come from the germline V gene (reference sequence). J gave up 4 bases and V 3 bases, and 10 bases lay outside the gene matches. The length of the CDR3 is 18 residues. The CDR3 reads CASSIGELAGVRTGELFF. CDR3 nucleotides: TGTGCCAGTAGTATTGGGGAACTAGCGGGAGTACGCACCGGGGAGCTGTTTTTT.

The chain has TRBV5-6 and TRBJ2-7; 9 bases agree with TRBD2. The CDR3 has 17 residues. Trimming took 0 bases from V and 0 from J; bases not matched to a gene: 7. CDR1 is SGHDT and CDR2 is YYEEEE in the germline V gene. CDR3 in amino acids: CASSLESSGESSYEQYF. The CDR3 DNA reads TGTGCCAGCAGCTTGGAGTCTAGCGGGGAAAGCTCCTACGAGCAGTACTTC. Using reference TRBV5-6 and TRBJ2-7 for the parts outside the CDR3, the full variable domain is DAGVTQSPTHLIKTRGQQVTLRCSPKSGHDTVSWYQQALGQGPQFIFQYYEEEERQRGNFPDRFSGHQFPNYSSELNVNALLLGDSALYLCASSLESSGESSYEQYFGPGTRLTVT.

The CDR3 loop is CASSFPSSQGLNYGYTF. Written as DNA, the CDR3 is TGTGCCAGCAGTTTCCCCTCTTCGCAGGGGCTTAACTATGGCTACACCTTC. The chain links TRBV28 to TRBJ1-2, with D tentatively TRBD1 (6 bases). V dropped 3 bases and J dropped 1 base, with 18 bases sitting between them. Germline CDR1 reads MDHEN; CDR2 reads SYDVKM. The CDR3 loop spans 17 amino acids.

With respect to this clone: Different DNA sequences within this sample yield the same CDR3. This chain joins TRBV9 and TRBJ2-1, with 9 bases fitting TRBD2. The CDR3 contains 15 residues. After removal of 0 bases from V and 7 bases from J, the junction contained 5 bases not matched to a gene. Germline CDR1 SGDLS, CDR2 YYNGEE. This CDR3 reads CASSVGGSGSNEQFF. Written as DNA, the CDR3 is TGTGCCAGCAGCGTAGGGGGTAGCGGGAGTAATGAGCAGTTCTTC.

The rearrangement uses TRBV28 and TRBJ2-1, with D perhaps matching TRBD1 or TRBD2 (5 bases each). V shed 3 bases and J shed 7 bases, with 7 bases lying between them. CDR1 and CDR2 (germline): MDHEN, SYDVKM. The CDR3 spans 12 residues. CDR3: CASSLGVNEQFF. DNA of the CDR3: TGTGCCAGCAGTTTGGGGGTTAATGAGCAGTTCTTC. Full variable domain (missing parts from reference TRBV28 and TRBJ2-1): DVKVTQSSRYLVKRTGEKVFLECVQDMDHENMFWYRQDPGLGLRLIYFSYDVKMKEKGDIPEGYSVSREKKERFSLILESASTNQTSMYLCASSLGVNEQFFGPGTRLTVL.

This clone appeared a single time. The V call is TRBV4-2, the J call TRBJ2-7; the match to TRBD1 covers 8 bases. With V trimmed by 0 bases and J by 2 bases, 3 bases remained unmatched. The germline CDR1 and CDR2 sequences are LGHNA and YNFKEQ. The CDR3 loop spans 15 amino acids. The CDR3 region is CASSQEHRGAYEQYF. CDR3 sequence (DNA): TGTGCCAGCAGCCAAGAACACAGGGGGGCCTACGAGCAGTACTTC.

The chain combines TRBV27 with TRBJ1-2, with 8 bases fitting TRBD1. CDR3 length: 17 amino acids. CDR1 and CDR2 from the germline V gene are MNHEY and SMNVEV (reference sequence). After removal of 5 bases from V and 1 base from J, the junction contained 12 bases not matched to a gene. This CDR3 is CASSELSGGAGNYGYTF. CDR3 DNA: TGTGCCAGCAGTGAGCTCTCAGGGGGCGCGGGTAACTATGGCTACACCTTC.

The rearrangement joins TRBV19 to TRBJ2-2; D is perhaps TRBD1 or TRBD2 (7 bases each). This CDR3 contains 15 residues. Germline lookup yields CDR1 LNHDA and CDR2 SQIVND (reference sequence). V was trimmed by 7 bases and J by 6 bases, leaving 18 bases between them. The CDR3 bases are TGTGCCAGTACTGGGGAGGGGGCTCGGGCCGGGGAGCTGTTTTTT. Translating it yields CASTGEGARAGELFF. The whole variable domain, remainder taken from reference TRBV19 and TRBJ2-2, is DGGITQSPKYLFRKEGQNVTLSCEQNLNHDAMYWYRQDPGQGLRLIYYSQIVNDFQKGDIAEGYSVSREKKESFPLTVTSAQKNPTAFYLCASTGEGARAGELFFGEGSRLTVL.

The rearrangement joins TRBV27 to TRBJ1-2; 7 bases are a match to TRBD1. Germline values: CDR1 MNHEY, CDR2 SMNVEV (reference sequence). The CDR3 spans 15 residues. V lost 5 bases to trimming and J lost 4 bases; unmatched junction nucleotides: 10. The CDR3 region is CASSENSRDSYGYTF. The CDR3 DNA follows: TGTGCCAGCAGTGAAAACTCCCGGGACAGCTATGGCTACACCTTC.

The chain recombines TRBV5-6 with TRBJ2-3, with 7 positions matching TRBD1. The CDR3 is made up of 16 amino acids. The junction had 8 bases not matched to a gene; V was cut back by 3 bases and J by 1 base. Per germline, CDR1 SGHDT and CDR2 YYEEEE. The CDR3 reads CASSSDREGGTDTQYF. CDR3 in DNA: TGTGCCAGCAGCTCCGACAGGGAAGGGGGCACAGATACGCAGTATTTT. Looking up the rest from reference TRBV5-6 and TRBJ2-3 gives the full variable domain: DAGVTQSPTHLIKTRGQQVTLRCSPKSGHDTVSWYQQALGQGPQFIFQYYEEEERQRGNFPDRFSGHQFPNYSSELNVNALLLGDSALYLCASSSDREGGTDTQYFGPGTRLTVL.

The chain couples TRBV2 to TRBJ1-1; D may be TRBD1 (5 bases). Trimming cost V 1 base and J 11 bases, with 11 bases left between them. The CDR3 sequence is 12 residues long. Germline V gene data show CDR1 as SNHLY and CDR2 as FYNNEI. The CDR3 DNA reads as TGTGCCAGCAGTGAAGGGGACCGACGGGCTTTCTTT. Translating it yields CASSEGDRRAFF.

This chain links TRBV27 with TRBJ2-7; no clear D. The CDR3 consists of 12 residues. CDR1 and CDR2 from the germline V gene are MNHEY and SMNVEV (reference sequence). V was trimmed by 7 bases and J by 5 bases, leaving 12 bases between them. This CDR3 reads CASKSVENEQYF. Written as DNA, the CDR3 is TGTGCCAGCAAATCGGTGGAAAACGAGCAGTACTTC.

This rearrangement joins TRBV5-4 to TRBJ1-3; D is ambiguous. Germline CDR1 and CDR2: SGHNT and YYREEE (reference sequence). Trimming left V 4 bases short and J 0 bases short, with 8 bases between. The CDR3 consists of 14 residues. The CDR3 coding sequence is TGTGCCAGCAGCACTGACATCTCTGGAAACACCATATATTTT. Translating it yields CASSTDISGNTIYF.

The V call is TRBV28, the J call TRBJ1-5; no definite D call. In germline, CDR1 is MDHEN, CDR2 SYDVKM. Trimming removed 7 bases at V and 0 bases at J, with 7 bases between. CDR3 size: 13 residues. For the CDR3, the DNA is TGTGCCAGCAACCAGTATAGCAATCAGCCCCAGCATTTT. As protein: CASNQYSNQPQHF.

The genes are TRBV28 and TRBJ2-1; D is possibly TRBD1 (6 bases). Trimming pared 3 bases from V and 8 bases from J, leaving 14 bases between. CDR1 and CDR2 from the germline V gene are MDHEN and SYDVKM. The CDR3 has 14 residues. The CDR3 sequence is CASSLGRGGYEQFF. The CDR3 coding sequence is TGTGCCAGCAGTTTGGGCAGGGGTGGATATGAGCAGTTCTTC.

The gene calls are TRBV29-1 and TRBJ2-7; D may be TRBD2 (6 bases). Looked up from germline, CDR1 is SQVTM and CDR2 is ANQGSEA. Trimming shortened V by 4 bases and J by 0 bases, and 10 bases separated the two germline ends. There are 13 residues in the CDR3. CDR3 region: CSVGGLSSYEQYF. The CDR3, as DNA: TGCAGCGTTGGGGGACTGAGCTCCTACGAGCAGTACTTC.

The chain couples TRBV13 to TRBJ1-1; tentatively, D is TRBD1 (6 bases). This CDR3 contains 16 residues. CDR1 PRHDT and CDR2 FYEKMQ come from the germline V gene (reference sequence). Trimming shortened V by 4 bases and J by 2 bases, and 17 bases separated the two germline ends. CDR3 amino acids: CASSSEPTGLNTEAFF. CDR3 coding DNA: TGTGCCAGCAGCTCAGAGCCCACAGGGCTCAACACTGAAGCTTTCTTT.

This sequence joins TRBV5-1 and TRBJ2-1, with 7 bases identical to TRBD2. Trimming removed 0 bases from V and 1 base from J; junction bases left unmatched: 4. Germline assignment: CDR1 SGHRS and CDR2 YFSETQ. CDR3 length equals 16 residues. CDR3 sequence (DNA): TGCGCCAGCAGCTTGGGAAGCGGGAATTCCTACAATGAGCAGTTCTTC. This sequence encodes CASSLGSGNSYNEQFF.

The chain's CDR3 is CASSSIPGHIYEQYF. CDR3 coding DNA: TGTGCCAGCAGCTCTATCCCGGGACACATCTACGAGCAGTACTTC. V and J are TRBV11-2 and TRBJ2-5, with D perhaps TRBD1 (6 bases). The end of the DNA is better explained by TRBJ2-7, so the J call may be wrong. Per the germline V gene, CDR1 is SGHAT and CDR2 is FQNNGV. The CDR3 length is 15 residues.

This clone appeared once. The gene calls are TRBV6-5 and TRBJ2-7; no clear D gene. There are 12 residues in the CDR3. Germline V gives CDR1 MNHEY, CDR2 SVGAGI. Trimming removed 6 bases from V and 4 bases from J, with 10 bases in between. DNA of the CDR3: TGTGCCAGCAGGAACCCCTTATACGAGCAGTACTTC. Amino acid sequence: CASRNPLYEQYF.

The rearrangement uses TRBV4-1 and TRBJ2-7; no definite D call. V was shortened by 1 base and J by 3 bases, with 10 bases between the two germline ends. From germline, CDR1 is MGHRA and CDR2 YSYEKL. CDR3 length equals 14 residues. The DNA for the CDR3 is TGCGCCAGCAGCCAAGTACCCCAAAACTACGAGCAGTACTTC. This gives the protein CASSQVPQNYEQYF.

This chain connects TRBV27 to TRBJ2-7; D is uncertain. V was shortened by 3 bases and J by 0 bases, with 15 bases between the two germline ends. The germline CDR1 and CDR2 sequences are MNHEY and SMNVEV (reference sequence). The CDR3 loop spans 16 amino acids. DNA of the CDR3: TGTGCCAGCAGTTTCCTAGAATGGACGTACTCCTACGAGCAGTACTTC. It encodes CASSFLEWTYSYEQYF.

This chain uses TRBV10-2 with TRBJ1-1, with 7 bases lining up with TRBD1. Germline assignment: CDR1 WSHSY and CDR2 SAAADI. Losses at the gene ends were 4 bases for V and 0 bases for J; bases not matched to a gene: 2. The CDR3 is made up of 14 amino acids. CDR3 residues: CASSAGGLNTEAFF. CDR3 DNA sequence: TGCGCCAGCAGTGCAGGGGGTTTGAACACTGAAGCTTTCTTT.

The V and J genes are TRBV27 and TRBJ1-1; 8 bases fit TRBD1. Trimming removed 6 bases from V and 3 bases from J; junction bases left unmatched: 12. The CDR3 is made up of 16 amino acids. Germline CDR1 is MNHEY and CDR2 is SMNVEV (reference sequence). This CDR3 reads CASREQGGAPDTEAFF. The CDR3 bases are TGTGCCAGCAGGGAACAGGGGGGGGCTCCGGACACTGAAGCTTTCTTT.

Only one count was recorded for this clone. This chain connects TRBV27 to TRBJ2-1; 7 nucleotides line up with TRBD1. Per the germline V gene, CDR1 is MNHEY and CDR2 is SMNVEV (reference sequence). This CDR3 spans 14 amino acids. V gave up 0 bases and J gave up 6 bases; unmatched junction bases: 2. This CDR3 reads CASSLSRQGNEQFF. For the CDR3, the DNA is TGTGCCAGCAGTTTATCTCGACAGGGCAATGAGCAGTTCTTC.

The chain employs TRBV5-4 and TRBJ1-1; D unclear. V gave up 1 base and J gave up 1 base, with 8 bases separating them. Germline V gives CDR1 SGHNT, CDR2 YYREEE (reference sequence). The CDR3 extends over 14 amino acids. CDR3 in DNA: TGTGCCAGCAGCTTGCCGACTGAGAACACTGAAGCTTTCTTT. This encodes CASSLPTENTEAFF.

This chain's CDR3 is CASSPGVEQYF. The DNA of the CDR3 is TGTGCCAGCAGCCCGGGGGTGGAGCAGTACTTC. The chain links TRBV9 to TRBJ2-7; a weak D match, TRBD2 (6 bases). Germline values: CDR1 SGDLS, CDR2 YYNGEE. CDR3 length: 11 residues. The V end was cut by 4 bases, the J end by 7 bases, with 9 bases between.

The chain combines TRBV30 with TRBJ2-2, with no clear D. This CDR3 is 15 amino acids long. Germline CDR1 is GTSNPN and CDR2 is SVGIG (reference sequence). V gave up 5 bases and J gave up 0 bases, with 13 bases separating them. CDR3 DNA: TGTGCCTGGGGTTGGTTGGCGGCGAACACCGGGGAGCTGTTTTTT. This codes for CAWGWLAANTGELFF.

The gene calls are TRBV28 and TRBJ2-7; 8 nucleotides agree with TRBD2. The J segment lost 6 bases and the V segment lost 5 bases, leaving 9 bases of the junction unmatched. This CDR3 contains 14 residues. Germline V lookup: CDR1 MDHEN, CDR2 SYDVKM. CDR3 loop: CASSPIAGFSEQYF. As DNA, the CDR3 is TGTGCCAGCAGTCCAATAGCGGGATTTAGCGAGCAGTACTTC.